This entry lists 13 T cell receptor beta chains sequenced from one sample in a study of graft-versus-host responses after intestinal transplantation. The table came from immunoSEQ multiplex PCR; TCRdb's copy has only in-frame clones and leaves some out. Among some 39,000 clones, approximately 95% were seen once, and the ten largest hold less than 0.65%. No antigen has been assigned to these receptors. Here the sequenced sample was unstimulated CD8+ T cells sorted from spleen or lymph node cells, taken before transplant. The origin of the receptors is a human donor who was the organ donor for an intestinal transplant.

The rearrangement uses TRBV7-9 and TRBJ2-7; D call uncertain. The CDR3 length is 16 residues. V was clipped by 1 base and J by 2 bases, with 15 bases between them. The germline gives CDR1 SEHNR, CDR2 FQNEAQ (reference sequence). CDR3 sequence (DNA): TGTGCCAGCAGCTTAGTGCCGGGCCTCGGCACCTACGAGCAGTACTTC. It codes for CASSLVPGLGTYEQYF.

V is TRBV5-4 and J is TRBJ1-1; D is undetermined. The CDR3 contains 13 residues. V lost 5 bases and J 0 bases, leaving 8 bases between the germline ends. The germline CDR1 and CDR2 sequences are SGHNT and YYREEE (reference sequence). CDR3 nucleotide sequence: TGTGCCAGCAGACACTTACTGAACACTGAAGCTTTCTTT. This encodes CASRHLLNTEAFF.

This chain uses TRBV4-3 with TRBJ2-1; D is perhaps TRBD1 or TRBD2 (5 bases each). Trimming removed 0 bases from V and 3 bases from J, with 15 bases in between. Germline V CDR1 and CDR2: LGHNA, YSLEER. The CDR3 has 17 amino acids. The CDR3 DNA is TGCGCCAGCAGCCAAGATGGGGCGGCTAGCTACTACAATGAGCAGTTCTTC. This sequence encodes CASSQDGAASYYNEQFF.

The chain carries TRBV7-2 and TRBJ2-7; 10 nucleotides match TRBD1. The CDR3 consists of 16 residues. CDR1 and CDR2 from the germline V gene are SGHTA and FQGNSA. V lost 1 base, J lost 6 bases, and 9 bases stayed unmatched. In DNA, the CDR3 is TGTGCCAGCAGCTTAGTGGCGAGGGACAGGGGCGGCGAGCAGTACTTC. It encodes CASSLVARDRGGEQYF. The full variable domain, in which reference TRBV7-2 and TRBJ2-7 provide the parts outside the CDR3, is GAGVSQSPSNKVTEKGKDVELRCDPISGHTALYWYRQSLGQGLEFLIYFQGNSAPDKSGLPSDRFSAERTGGSVSTLTIQRTQQEDSAVYLCASSLVARDRGGEQYFGPGTRLTVT.

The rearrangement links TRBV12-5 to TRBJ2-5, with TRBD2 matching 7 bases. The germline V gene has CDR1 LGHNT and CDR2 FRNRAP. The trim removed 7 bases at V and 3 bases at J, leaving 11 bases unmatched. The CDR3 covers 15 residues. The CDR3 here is CASAPSIGTKETQYF. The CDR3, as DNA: TGTGCTAGTGCCCCCTCCATAGGGACTAAAGAGACCCAGTACTTC. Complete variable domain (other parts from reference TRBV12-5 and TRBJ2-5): DARVTQTPRHKVTEMGQEVTMRCQPILGHNTVFWYRQTMMQGLELLAYFRNRAPLDDSGMPKDRFSAEMPDATLATLKIQPSEPRDSAVYFCASAPSIGTKETQYFGPGTRLLVL.

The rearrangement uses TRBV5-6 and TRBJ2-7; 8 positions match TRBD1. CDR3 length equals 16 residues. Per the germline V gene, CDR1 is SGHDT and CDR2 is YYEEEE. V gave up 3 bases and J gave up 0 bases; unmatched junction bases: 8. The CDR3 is CASSWWGDRPSYEQYF. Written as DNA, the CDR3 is TGTGCCAGCAGCTGGTGGGGGGACAGGCCCTCCTACGAGCAGTACTTC. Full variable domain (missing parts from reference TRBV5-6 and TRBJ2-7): DAGVTQSPTHLIKTRGQQVTLRCSPKSGHDTVSWYQQALGQGPQFIFQYYEEEERQRGNFPDRFSGHQFPNYSSELNVNALLLGDSALYLCASSWWGDRPSYEQYFGPGTRLTVT.

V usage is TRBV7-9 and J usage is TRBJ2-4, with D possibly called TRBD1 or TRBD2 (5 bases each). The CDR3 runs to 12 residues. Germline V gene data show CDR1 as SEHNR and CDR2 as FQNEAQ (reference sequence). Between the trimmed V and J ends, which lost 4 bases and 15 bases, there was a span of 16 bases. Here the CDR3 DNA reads TGTGCCAGCAGCTCTTCGGACGGGGACCGGTACTTC. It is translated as CASSSSDGDRYF. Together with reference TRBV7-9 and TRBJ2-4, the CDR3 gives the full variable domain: DTGVSQNPRHKITKRGQNVTFRCDPISEHNRLYWYRQTLGQGPEFLTYFQNEAQLEKSRLLSDRFSAERPKGSFSTLEIQRTEQGDSAMYLCASSSSDGDRYFGAGTRLSVL.

CDR3 sequence (DNA): TGTGCCAGCAGATATACCGGGACAGGGCGTTTGAATGAGCAGTTCTTC. Protein sequence: CASRYTGTGRLNEQFF. The chain is built from TRBV7-9 and TRBJ2-1; TRBD1 aligns across 9 bases. Germline CDR1 and CDR2: SEHNR and FQNEAQ (reference sequence). The CDR3 sequence is 16 residues long. V trimming: 6 bases; J trimming: 7 bases; junction bases outside the gene matches: 13.

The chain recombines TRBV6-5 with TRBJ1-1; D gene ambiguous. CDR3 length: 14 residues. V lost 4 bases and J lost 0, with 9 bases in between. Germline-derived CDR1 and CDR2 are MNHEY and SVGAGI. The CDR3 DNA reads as TGTGCCAGCAGTTGGGAGAGTATGAACACTGAAGCTTTCTTT. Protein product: CASSWESMNTEAFF.

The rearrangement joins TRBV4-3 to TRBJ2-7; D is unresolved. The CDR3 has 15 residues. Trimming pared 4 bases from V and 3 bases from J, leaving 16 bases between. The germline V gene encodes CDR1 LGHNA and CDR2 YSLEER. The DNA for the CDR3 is TGCGCCAGCAGCCTCGGCCACAGTTCCGGCTACGAGCAGTACTTC. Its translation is CASSLGHSSGYEQYF.

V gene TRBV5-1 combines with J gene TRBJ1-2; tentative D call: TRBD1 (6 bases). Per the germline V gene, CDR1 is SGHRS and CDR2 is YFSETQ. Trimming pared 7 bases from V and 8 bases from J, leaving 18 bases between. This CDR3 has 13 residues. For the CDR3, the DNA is TGCGCCAGCGCGAGGGGGACGACGCGCGGCTACACCTTC. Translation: CASARGTTRGYTF.

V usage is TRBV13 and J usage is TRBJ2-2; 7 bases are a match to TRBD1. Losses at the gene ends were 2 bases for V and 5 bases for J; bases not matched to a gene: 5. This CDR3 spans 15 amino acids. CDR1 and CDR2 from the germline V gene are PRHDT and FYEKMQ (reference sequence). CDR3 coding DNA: TGTGCCAGCAGCTTATGGGAGACAGGGACCGGGGAGCTGTTTTTT. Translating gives CASSLWETGTGELFF.

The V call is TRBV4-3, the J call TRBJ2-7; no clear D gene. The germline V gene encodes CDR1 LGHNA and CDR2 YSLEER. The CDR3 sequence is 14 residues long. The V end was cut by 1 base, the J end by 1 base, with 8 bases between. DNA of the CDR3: TGCGCCAGCAGCCAAGCTAAGGGATCCTACGAGCAGTACTTC. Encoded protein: CASSQAKGSYEQYF.